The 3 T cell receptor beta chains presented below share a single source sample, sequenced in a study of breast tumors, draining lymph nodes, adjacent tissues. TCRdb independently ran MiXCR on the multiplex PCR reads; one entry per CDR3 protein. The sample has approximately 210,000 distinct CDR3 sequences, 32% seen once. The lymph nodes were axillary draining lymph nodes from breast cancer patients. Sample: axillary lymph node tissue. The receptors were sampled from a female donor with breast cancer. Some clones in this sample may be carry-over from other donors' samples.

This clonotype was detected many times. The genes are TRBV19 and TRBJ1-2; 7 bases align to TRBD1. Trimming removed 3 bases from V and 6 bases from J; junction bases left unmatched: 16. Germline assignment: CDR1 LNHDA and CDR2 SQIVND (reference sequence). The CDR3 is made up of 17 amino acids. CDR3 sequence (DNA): TGTGCCAGTAGTATTTCATGGGACCCGACAGGGATACATGGCTACACCTTC. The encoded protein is CASSISWDPTGIHGYTF.

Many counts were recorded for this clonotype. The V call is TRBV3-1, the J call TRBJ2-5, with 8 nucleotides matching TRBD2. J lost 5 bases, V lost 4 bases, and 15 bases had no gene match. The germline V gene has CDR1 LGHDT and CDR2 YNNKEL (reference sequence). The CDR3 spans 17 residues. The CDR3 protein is CASSRGKTSDFFETQYF. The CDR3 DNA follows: TGTGCCAGCAGCCGAGGGAAGACTAGCGATTTCTTCGAGACCCAGTACTTC.

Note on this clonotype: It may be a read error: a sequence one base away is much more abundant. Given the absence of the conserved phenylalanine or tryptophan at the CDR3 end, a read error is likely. This CDR3 reads CASYPRPSTDTQYL. The CDR3 DNA follows: TGTGCCAGTTACCCGAGGCCCAGCACAGATACGCAGTATCTT. The V call is TRBV6-2 or TRBV6-3, the J call TRBJ2-3, with D unclear. Germline-derived CDR1 and CDR2 are MNHEY and SVGEGT. The ends were cut back, 9 bases at V and 0 bases at J, with 13 bases in the middle. The CDR3 totals 14 residues.